This T cell receptor beta chain was retrieved from a study of T cells in Graves' hyperthyroidism and ophthalmopathy. Study context: Specimen type is peripheral blood, collected at initial diagnosis prior to any treatment. Notes on the study in general: In simple terms, a model built on 13 V-J features told ophthalmopathy apart from stable hyperthyroidism.

The CDR3 loop spans 12 amino acids. In germline, CDR1 is MGHDK, CDR2 SYGVNS. V was pared by 3 bases and J by 5 bases, with 7 bases between. There were TCR beta CDR3 regions amplified from RNA transcripts. The HTBI primer set served for first-round RT-PCR of the TCR CDR3. TCRdb passed the multiplex PCR reads through MiXCR, listing each CDR3 protein once. The table shows about 160,000 distinct CDR3 sequences, with about 9% occurring only once. The diagnoses drew upon clinical symptoms, serum thyroxine and TRAb, thyroid ultrasound and orbital computed tomography. The blood specimen was taken at initial hyperthyroidism diagnosis, before any ophthalmopathy symptoms. This clonotype appeared a few times. The antigen remains undetermined.

Sequenced: blood. The clonotype was recovered from a woman aged 18-29 years with Graves' hyperthyroidism that later progressed to Graves' ophthalmopathy. This chain joins TRBV25-1 and TRBJ1-2; no definite D call. CDR3 coding DNA: TGTGCCAGCAGTGAGGGCGGTTATGGCTACACCTTC. Encoded protein: CASSEGGYGYTF.